Below, 30 T cell receptor beta chains from the same sample are listed, as sequenced in a study of T cells in Graves' hyperthyroidism and ophthalmopathy. It was RNA transcripts that yielded the amplified TCR beta CDR3 regions. HTBI primers were the set used in a first-round RT-PCR of the TCR CDR3. TCRdb recomputed calls from the multiplex PCR reads with MiXCR, one row per CDR3 protein. This sample has more than 500,000 distinct CDR3 sequences, with about 14% found just once. The specimen was blood. The receptors derive from a woman in her thirties or forties with Graves' hyperthyroidism.

This clonotype was seen ten or more times. J is TRBJ2-2 and V is TRBV6-1; 7 bases align to TRBD2. After removal of 6 bases from V and 0 bases from J, the junction contained 4 bases not matched to a gene. There are 15 residues in the CDR3. Germline-derived CDR1 and CDR2 are MNHNS and SASEGT. CDR3 bases: TGTGCCAGCAGGGCGGCGGGAGCGAACACCGGGGAGCTGTTTTTT. Translated, it gives CASRAAGANTGELFF.

This clonotype turned up a few times. The V and J genes are TRBV4-2 and TRBJ2-7, with TRBD2 as a possible D gene (5 bases). This CDR3 is built from 15 residues. Germline CDR1 and CDR2: LGHNA and YNFKEQ. V was pared by 3 bases and J by 0 bases, with 12 bases between. CDR3 protein: CASSQAPSTSYEQYF. The CDR3 DNA is TGTGCCAGCAGCCAGGCCCCTAGCACCTCCTACGAGCAGTACTTC.

V is TRBV6-1 and J is TRBJ1-5, with 7 bases matching TRBD1. Unmatched junction bases numbered 6, after V lost 8 bases and J lost 5 bases. The CDR3 is 13 amino acids. The germline V gene has CDR1 MNHNS and CDR2 SASEGT. In DNA, the CDR3 is TGTGCCAGCGGGACTCAGGGGGATCAGCCCCAGCATTTT. Translated, it gives CASGTQGDQPQHF.

Only a few counts were recorded for this clonotype. CDR3 in amino acids: CASSLYRVGYGYTF. For the CDR3, the DNA is TGTGCCAGCAGCTTATACAGGGTTGGCTATGGCTACACCTTC. The chain couples TRBV7-9 to TRBJ1-2, with D perhaps TRBD1 (6 bases). V lost 2 bases, J lost 4 bases, and 11 bases lay in between. The CDR3 runs to 14 residues. In germline, CDR1 is SEHNR, CDR2 FQNEAQ (reference sequence).

CDR3 nucleotide sequence: TGTGCCAGCAGCCCCGGGACAACGGCCCAAGAGACCCAGTACTTC. Residues: CASSPGTTAQETQYF. The V call is TRBV7-9, the J call TRBJ2-5, with a tentative D call TRBD1 (6 bases). From germline, CDR1 is SEHNR and CDR2 FQNEAQ (reference sequence). The CDR3 length is 15 residues. Trimming cost V 5 bases and J 1 base, with 14 bases left between them.

V gene TRBV7-9 combines with J gene TRBJ2-2; D may match TRBD1 or TRBD2 (6 bases each). CDR1 is SEHNR, CDR2 FQNEAQ, per germline (reference sequence). The V and J ends lost 8 bases and 7 bases respectively, with 20 bases between them. This CDR3 is 15 amino acids long. CDR3 loop: CASGHNGGGYGELFF. The CDR3 DNA follows: TGTGCCAGCGGCCACAACGGAGGGGGATACGGGGAGCTGTTTTTT.

This clonotype was recorded a few times. This chain uses TRBV28 with TRBJ2-7; the D gene is possibly TRBD2 (6 bases). This CDR3 has 16 amino acids. The germline V gene encodes CDR1 MDHEN and CDR2 SYDVKM. V lost 5 bases, J lost 3 bases, and 20 bases lay in between. CDR3 sequence reads: CASSLDWGEISYEQYF. The CDR3 region has the DNA TGTGCCAGCAGTCTGGATTGGGGGGAAATCAGCTACGAGCAGTACTTC.

This clonotype came up many times. This rearrangement joins TRBV12-3 or TRBV12-4 to TRBJ2-3, with 7 bases matching TRBD2. After removal of 6 bases from V and 2 bases from J, the junction contained 8 bases not matched to a gene. The CDR3 totals 15 residues. The CDR3 here is CASSQLAPNTDTQYF. The CDR3 DNA follows: TGTGCCAGCAGCCAACTAGCGCCTAACACAGATACGCAGTATTTT.

This clonotype was recorded many times. This chain links TRBV20-1 with TRBJ1-1, with 7 bases fitting TRBD1. Trimming at V came to 5 bases and at J to 2 bases, leaving 5 bases not matched to a gene. Germline CDR1 and CDR2: DFQATT and SNEGSKA (reference sequence). The CDR3 has 13 residues. The CDR3 here is CSAGGQLNTEAFF. As DNA, the CDR3 is TGCAGTGCTGGGGGACAGTTAAACACTGAAGCTTTCTTT.

As for this clonotype: A single base separates this from a much larger clone, so it may be a read error. This chain uses TRBV5-1 with TRBJ2-1; 9 bases are a match to TRBD2. Per the germline V gene, CDR1 is SGHRS and CDR2 is YFSETQ. The trim removed 3 bases at V and 4 bases at J, leaving 5 bases unmatched. This CDR3 contains 15 residues. The DNA of the CDR3 is TGCGCCAGCAGCTCGGAGACTAGCGGATACAATGAGCAGTTCTTC. This gives the protein CASSSETSGYNEQFF. Full variable domain (rest looked up from reference TRBV5-1 and TRBJ2-1): KAGVTQTPRYLIKTRGQQVTLSCSPISGHRSVSWYQQTPGQGLQFLFEYFSETQRNKGNFPGRFSGRQFSNSRSEMNVSTLELGDSALYLCASSSETSGYNEQFFGPGTRLTVL.

This clonotype showed up many times. The chain carries TRBV20-1 and TRBJ2-7; 10 bases map to TRBD2. Germline V gene lookup returns CDR1 DFQATT and CDR2 SNEGSKA (reference sequence). The V and J ends lost 6 bases and 2 bases, in that order; junction bases with no gene match: 19. The CDR3 contains 18 residues. The CDR3, as DNA: TGCAGTGCCGATAAGACGCTAGCGGGAGTTGGGTTTCCCTACGAGCAGTACTTC. Amino acids: CSADKTLAGVGFPYEQYF.

The chain links TRBV3-1 to TRBJ2-1, with 9 bases identical to TRBD2. CDR1 is LGHDT and CDR2 is YNNKEL in the germline V gene (reference sequence). This CDR3 has 17 amino acids. Trimming at V came to 1 base and at J to 9 bases, leaving 13 bases not matched to a gene. The CDR3 loop reads CASSQVSSGGSPLEQFF. In nucleotides, the CDR3 is TGTGCCAGCAGCCAAGTGAGTAGCGGGGGTTCGCCGCTTGAGCAGTTCTTC.

The chain's CDR3 is CASSYSNSGQPQHF. DNA for the CDR3: TGTGCCAGCAGTTACTCGAATTCGGGGCAGCCCCAGCATTTT. The genes are TRBV6-2 or TRBV6-3 and TRBJ1-5; no reliable D call. The CDR3 is 14 amino acids. Germline lookup yields CDR1 MNHEY and CDR2 SVGEGT. V was shortened by 0 bases and J by 7 bases, with 10 bases between the two germline ends.

The CDR3 DNA reads TGCGCCAGCAGCTTAAGTCTGATAGGAACCCTCGGAAACACCATATATTTT. Amino acid sequence: CASSLSLIGTLGNTIYF. The V gene is TRBV5-1, the J gene TRBJ1-3; D gene ambiguous. The CDR3 is 17 residues long. Germline CDR1 reads SGHRS; CDR2 reads YFSETQ. Between the trimmed V and J ends, which lost 2 bases and 4 bases, there was a span of 19 bases.

In its sample, this clonotype was seen once. V usage is TRBV7-9 and J usage is TRBJ1-2, with D tentatively TRBD1 (5 bases). This CDR3 region has 14 residues. Germline assignment: CDR1 SEHNR and CDR2 FQNEAQ (reference sequence). Trimming pared 3 bases from V and 8 bases from J, leaving 16 bases between. CDR3 protein: CASSFEGGGSGYTF. The CDR3 DNA sequence: TGTGCCAGCAGCTTTGAGGGCGGGGGTAGCGGCTACACCTTC.

This clonotype was seen repeatedly, ten times or more. The chain employs TRBV7-9 and TRBJ2-7, with D possibly matching TRBD2 (5 bases). This CDR3 contains 15 residues. Per the germline V gene, CDR1 is SEHNR and CDR2 is FQNEAQ (reference sequence). V dropped 3 bases and J dropped 1 base, with 13 bases sitting between them. CDR3 region: CASSFFGSGSYEQYF. The DNA for the CDR3 is TGTGCCAGCAGCTTTTTCGGATCGGGGTCCTACGAGCAGTACTTC. Filled out from reference TRBV7-9 and TRBJ2-7, the complete variable domain reads DTGVSQNPRHKITKRGQNVTFRCDPISEHNRLYWYRQTLGQGPEFLTYFQNEAQLEKSRLLSDRFSAERPKGSFSTLEIQRTEQGDSAMYLCASSFFGSGSYEQYFGPGTRLTVT.

This chain uses TRBV15 with TRBJ1-3; D gene uncertain. Trimming stripped 6 bases from V and 0 bases from J, with 9 bases between. The CDR3 loop spans 14 amino acids. From germline, CDR1 is LNHNV and CDR2 YYDKDF (reference sequence). The CDR3 DNA reads as TGTGCCACCAGTCATCCTTTCTCTGGAAACACCATATATTTT. Translated: CATSHPFSGNTIYF. The full variable domain, in which reference TRBV15 and TRBJ1-3 provide the parts outside the CDR3, is DAMVIQNPRYQVTQFGKPVTLSCSQTLNHNVMYWYQQKSSQAPKLLFHYYDKDFNNEADTPDNFQSRRPNTSFCFLDIRSPGLGDTAMYLCATSHPFSGNTIYFGEGSWLTVV.

This clonotype was recorded at least ten times. The V and J genes are TRBV3-1 and TRBJ1-1, with D hard to call. Trimming removed 6 bases from V and 0 bases from J, with 11 bases in between. Germline-derived CDR1 and CDR2 are LGHDT and YNNKEL (reference sequence). The CDR3 spans 14 residues. The CDR3 bases are TGTGCCAGCAGTCCCCGACTCTTGAACACTGAAGCTTTCTTT. Translation: CASSPRLLNTEAFF.

This clonotype was counted at least ten times. The chain employs TRBV9 and TRBJ2-7; TRBD1 matches at 7 bases. The germline gives CDR1 SGDLS, CDR2 YYNGEE. V lost 0 bases to trimming and J lost 0 bases; unmatched junction nucleotides: 3. CDR3 length equals 15 residues. This chain's CDR3 is CASSVAGTASYEQYF. The CDR3 DNA reads as TGTGCCAGCAGCGTAGCCGGGACAGCCTCCTACGAGCAGTACTTC.

This clonotype has only a few counts. This chain uses TRBV11-3 with TRBJ2-2; 8 bases fit TRBD2. This CDR3 region has 16 residues. The germline V gene has CDR1 SGHNT and CDR2 YENEEA. J was trimmed by 4 bases and V by 1 base; bases with no gene match: 5. The CDR3 DNA follows: TGTGCCAGCAGCTTAGTTCCAGCGGGAGTCACCGGGGAGCTGTTTTTT. Its protein product is CASSLVPAGVTGELFF.

Only a few counts were recorded for this clonotype. The genes are TRBV6-1 and TRBJ2-3, with 10 bases aligning to TRBD1. The V and J ends lost 2 bases and 4 bases, in that order; junction bases with no gene match: 6. The CDR3 runs 16 residues. CDR1 MNHNS and CDR2 SASEGT come from the germline V gene. The chain's CDR3 is CASSERGQGSPDTQYF. The CDR3 DNA reads as TGTGCCAGCAGTGAAAGGGGACAGGGGTCCCCAGATACGCAGTATTTT.

This clonotype was seen many times. The chain combines TRBV20-1 with TRBJ2-3, with 10 positions matching TRBD2. With V trimmed by 6 bases and J by 3 bases, 6 bases remained unmatched. The V gene's germline CDR1 is DFQATT and CDR2 SNEGSKA (reference sequence). The CDR3 sequence is 14 residues long. The CDR3 region is CSAPLAGATDTQYF. The CDR3 DNA is TGCAGTGCCCCGCTAGCGGGAGCGACAGATACGCAGTATTTT.

Many counts were recorded for this clonotype. The chain has TRBV28 and TRBJ2-7; 9 bases match TRBD2. Trimming cost V 5 bases and J 0 bases; bases outside gene matches: 11. CDR1 MDHEN and CDR2 SYDVKM come from the germline V gene. The CDR3 totals 17 residues. The DNA of the CDR3 is TGTGCCAGCAGTGCAAAATCCGGGACTAGCTTCTCCTACGAGCAGTACTTC. As protein: CASSAKSGTSFSYEQYF.

In this sample, this clonotype turned up many times. The V gene is TRBV28, the J gene TRBJ1-1, with a possible D match to TRBD1 (5 bases). In germline, CDR1 is MDHEN, CDR2 SYDVKM. This CDR3 has 13 amino acids. V gave up 5 bases and J gave up 5 bases, with 12 bases separating them. CDR3 in DNA: TGTGCCAGCAGTCGCAGGGAGAAAACTGAAGCTTTCTTT. Amino acid sequence: CASSRREKTEAFF.

Concerning this clonotype: A much larger clone is a single base away; this may be a read error. The V and J genes are TRBV3-1 and TRBJ2-3, with 13 bases that match TRBD2. The CDR3 has 20 amino acids. Germline V gene lookup returns CDR1 LGHDT and CDR2 YNNKEL (reference sequence). Germline trimming cut 1 base from V and 4 bases from J; bases unmatched to any gene: 14. CDR3 in DNA: TGTGCCAGCAGCCAAGTTCCCGGGACTAGCGGGGAGGGGATGTCAGATACGCAGTATTTT. Translation: CASSQVPGTSGEGMSDTQYF.

As DNA, the CDR3 is TGTGCCAGCTCACCGGTGGGACGGGAATACAATGAGCAGTTCTTC. Residues: CASSPVGREYNEQFF. This chain connects TRBV18 to TRBJ2-1; D tentatively fits TRBD1 or TRBD2 (5 bases each). Looked up from germline, CDR1 is KGHSH and CDR2 is LQKENI. CDR3 length: 15 amino acids. V gave up 3 bases and J gave up 4 bases, with 13 bases separating them.

This clonotype has more than one count but fewer than ten. A read error may explain this, as a much larger clone is one base away. The CDR3 region has the DNA TGCAGTGCTGTCGGATGGTCAACCTACGAGCAGTACTTC. It codes for CSAVGWSTYEQYF. This sequence joins TRBV20-1 and TRBJ2-7, with D uncertain. The CDR3 is made up of 13 amino acids. Germline assignment: CDR1 DFQATT and CDR2 SNEGSKA (reference sequence). Trimming took off 5 bases at V and 2 bases at J, with 13 bases between the two ends.

The rearrangement links TRBV6-6 to TRBJ2-5, with D perhaps TRBD2 (5 bases). The CDR3 extends over 14 amino acids. The V end lost 2 bases, the J end lost 1 base, and 8 bases lay between the germline ends. Germline lookup yields CDR1 MNHNY and CDR2 SVGAGI (reference sequence). CDR3 bases: TGTGCCAGCAGTTACGTAGCGTCCCAAGAGACCCAGTACTTC. Translated, it gives CASSYVASQETQYF.

J is TRBJ2-7 and V is TRBV15, with 9 bases identical to TRBD2. The CDR3 runs to 14 residues. V shed 0 bases and J 6 bases; nucleotides not matched to a gene: 3. Germline values: CDR1 LNHNV, CDR2 YYDKDF (reference sequence). The CDR3 loop is CATSRDLSGSEQYF. The CDR3 DNA is TGTGCCACCAGCAGAGACCTTAGCGGGAGCGAGCAGTACTTC.

The gene calls are TRBV19 and TRBJ2-4; D gene uncertain. The CDR3 has 14 amino acids. V lost 7 bases, J lost 0 bases, and 10 bases lay in between. Germline V CDR1 and CDR2: LNHDA, SQIVND (reference sequence). The DNA for the CDR3 is TGTGCCAGTAAAGACACCCTAGCCAAAAACATTCAGTACTTC. It encodes CASKDTLAKNIQYF.